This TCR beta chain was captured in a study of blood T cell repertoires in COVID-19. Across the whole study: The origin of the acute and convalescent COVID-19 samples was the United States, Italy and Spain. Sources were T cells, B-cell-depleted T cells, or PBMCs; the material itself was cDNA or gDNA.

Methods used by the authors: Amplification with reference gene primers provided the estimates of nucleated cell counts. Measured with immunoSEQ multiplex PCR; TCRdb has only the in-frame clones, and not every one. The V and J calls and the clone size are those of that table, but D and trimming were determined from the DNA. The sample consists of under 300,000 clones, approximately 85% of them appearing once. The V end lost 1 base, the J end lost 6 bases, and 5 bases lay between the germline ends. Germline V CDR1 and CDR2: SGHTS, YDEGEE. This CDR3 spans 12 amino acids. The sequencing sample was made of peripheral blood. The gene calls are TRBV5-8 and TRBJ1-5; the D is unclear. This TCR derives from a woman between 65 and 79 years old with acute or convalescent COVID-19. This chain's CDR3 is CASSLSGQPQHF. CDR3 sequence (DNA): TGTGCCAGCAGCTTGTCGGGTCAGCCCCAGCATTTT.